The sequence of this T cell receptor (beta chain) was determined in a study of memory CD4+ T cells and cytomegalovirus serostatus (dated by TCRdb to between 2018 and 2021). Concerning the study at large: The cohort comprised 33 healthy Belgian adults, 9 CMV seropositive and some 25 CMV seronegative. To replicate a published TCR-based CMV serostatus classifier, the study sequenced CD4+ memory TCRbeta repertoires from a Belgian cohort whose cytomegalovirus serostatus was known. The full study reports these points: On the Belgian cohort, the classifier built on the original framework reached a median bootstrapped AUC of around 0.95, with a 95% CI of 0.76-1.00. Unlike the original study, which covered naive and memory CD4+ and CD8+ populations, the Belgian study sequenced only CD4+CD45RO+ memory cells. Among the 150 or so previously reported CMV-associated TCRbeta sequences, approximately 67 showed up in the CD4+ memory repertoires, with each one found in between one and five individuals. For CMV serostatus prediction, a median bootstrapped AUC of about 0.94 was reached with the original framework, and a median bootstrapped AUC of about 0.89 was reached with a US-trained random forest. The results were interpreted as suggesting that the CMV-associated TCR signature is mostly present in the CD4+ memory repertoire.

The Quick-DNA Microprep Kit was used to extract genomic DNA from the sorted cells. Amplification of TCRbeta DNA was done with the immunoSEQ hsTCRbeta kit, following the protocol from the manufacturer. An Illumina MiSeq instrument was used to sequence the TCRbeta libraries. The authors processed their data as follows. Removing out-of-frame sequences left a few million distinct TCRbeta sequences, an average of about 73,000 per individual. Each individual was scored according to the count of 164 previously reported CMV-associated TCRbeta sequences and the total productive distinct TCRbeta count. A beta-binomial model was reimplemented in Python, and scikit-learn random forests with default parameters were trained on US cohort data. Classifier performance on the Belgian cohort was reported as the median AUC with percentile confidence intervals calculated over 10,000 bootstrap iterations. The immuneACCESS repertoire file appears here via TCRdb, limited to in-frame rearrangements. These files lack a portion of the clones; in checked studies, under half of the deficit traces to unresolved V genes, and the cause of the others is not known. V and J calls and clone size follow that table, whereas D and trimming were derived from the DNA. The sample table holds about 56,000 clones, of which 82% were seen once. Together, the top ten hold over 0.35% of the sample.

Of note for this clone: Its binding antigen is unknown. There are no base qualities to consult, and no much larger clone falls within one base.

Single viable CD3+CD4+CD8-CD45RO+ cells were sorted as memory CD4+ T cells on a FACSAria II. To determine CMV serostatus, a Roche Elecsys assay was used that detects serum IgG against CMV pp150, pp28, p38 and p52. Once the samples were thawed, total CD4+ T cells were enriched through positive selection using CD4 magnetic microbeads. The samples came from a different study that was designed specifically to examine the CD4+ T cell memory repertoire. Peripheral blood mononuclear cells were isolated and cryopreserved according to standard operating procedures, and serum was stored at -80 degrees C. Staining used CD3-PerCP (BW264/56), CD4-APC (RPA-T4), CD45RO-PE (UCHT1) and CD8-Pacific Orange (3B5) antibodies, with Sytox blue excluding non-viable cells. The TCR was taken from an adult in good health and CMV-seronegative. Sequences were obtained from memory CD4+ T cells from blood.

The bases are TGTGCCAGCAGCTTAGATGGGCCCGACAATGAGCAGTTCTTC. Its protein is CASSLDGPDNEQFF. The V and J genes are TRBV7-4 and TRBJ2-1; no D gene can be assigned with confidence. The germline V gene yields SGHVT for CDR1 and SQSDAQ for CDR2. V drops 1 base and J drops 5 bases, leaving 9 bases in between. The CDR3 measures 14 amino acids from cysteine to phenylalanine. Only the CDR3 DNA is retained, 42 bases long and in frame from the first base.